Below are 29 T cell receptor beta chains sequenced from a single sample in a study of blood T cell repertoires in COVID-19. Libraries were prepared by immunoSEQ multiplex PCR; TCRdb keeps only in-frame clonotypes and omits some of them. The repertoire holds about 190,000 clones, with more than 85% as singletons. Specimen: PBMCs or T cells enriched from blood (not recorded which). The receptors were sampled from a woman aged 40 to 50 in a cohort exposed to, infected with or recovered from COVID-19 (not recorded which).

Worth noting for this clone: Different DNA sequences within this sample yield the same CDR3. In DNA form, the CDR3 reads TGTGCCAGCAGCTTACGTACTGAAGCTTTCTTT. Protein sequence: CASSLRTEAFF. The rearrangement links TRBV11-2 to TRBJ1-1; D ambiguous. V dropped 2 bases and J dropped 5 bases, with 3 bases sitting between them. The germline V gene encodes CDR1 SGHAT and CDR2 FQNNGV. The CDR3 consists of 11 residues.

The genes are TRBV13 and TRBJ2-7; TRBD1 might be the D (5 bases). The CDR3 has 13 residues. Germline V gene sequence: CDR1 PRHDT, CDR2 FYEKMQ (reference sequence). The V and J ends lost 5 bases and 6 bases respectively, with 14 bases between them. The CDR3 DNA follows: TGTGCCAGCAGCCAGGGCTTGGGCGGCGAGCAGTACTTC. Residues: CASSQGLGGEQYF.

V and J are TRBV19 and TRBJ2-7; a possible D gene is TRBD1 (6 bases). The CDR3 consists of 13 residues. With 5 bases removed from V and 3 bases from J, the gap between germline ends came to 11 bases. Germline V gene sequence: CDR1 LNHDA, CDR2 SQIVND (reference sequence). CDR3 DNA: TGTGCCAGTAGTCCCGGGACACGCTACGAGCAGTACTTC. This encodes CASSPGTRYEQYF.

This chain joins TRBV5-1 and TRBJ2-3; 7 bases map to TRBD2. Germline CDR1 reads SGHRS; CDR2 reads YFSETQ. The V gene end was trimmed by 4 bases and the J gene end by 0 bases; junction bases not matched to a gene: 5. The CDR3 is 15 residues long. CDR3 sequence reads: CASSPETSSTDTQYF. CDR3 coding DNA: TGCGCCAGCAGCCCCGAGACTAGCAGCACAGATACGCAGTATTTT.

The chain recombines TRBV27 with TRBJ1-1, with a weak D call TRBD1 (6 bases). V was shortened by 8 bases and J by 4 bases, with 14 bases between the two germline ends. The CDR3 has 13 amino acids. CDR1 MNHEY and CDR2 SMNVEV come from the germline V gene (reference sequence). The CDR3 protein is CASGNRVGTEAFF. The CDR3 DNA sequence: TGTGCCAGCGGGAACAGGGTGGGCACTGAAGCTTTCTTT.

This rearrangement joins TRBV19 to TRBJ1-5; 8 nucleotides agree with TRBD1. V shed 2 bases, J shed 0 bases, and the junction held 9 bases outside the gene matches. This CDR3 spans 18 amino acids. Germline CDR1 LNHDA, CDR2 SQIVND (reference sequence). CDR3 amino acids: CASSIYTGGIYSNQPQHF. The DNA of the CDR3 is TGTGCCAGTAGTATATACACAGGGGGGATCTATAGCAATCAGCCCCAGCATTTT.

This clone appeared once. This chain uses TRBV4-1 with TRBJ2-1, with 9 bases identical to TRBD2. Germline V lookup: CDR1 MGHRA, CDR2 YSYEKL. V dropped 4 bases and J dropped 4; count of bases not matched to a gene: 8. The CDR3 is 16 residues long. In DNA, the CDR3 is TGCGCCAGCAGCCGCTCTGCGGGGGGGCCTTACAATGAGCAGTTCTTC. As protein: CASSRSAGGPYNEQFF.

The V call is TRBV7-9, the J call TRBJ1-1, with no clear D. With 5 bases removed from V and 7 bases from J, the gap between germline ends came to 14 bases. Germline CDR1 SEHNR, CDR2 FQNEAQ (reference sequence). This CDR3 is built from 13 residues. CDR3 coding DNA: TGTGCCAGCAGCCCGGGATCGGGTCTTGAAGCTTTCTTT. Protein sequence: CASSPGSGLEAFF.

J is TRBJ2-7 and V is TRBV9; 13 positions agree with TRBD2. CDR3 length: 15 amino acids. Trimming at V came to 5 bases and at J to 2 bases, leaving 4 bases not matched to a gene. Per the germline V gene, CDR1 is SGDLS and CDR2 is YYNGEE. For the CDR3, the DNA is TGTGCCAGCAGTATAACTAGCGGGAGGGCCTACGAGCAGTACTTC. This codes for CASSITSGRAYEQYF.

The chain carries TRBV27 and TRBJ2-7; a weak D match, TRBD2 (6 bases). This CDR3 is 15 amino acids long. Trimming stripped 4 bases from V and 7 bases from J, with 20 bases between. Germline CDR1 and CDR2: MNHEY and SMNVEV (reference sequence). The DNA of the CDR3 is TGTGCCAGCAGTTCCACAGCGGAACCCGGAGGGGAGCAGTACTTC. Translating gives CASSSTAEPGGEQYF.

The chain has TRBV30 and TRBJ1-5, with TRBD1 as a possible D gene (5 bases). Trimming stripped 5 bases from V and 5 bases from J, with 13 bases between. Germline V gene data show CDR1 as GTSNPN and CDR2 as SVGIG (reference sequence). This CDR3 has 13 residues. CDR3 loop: CAWCAGGDQPQHF. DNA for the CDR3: TGTGCCTGGTGCGCTGGGGGGGATCAGCCCCAGCATTTT. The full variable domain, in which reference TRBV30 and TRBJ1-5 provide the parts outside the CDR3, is SQTIHQWPATLVQPVGSPLSLECTVEGTSNPNLYWYRQAAGRGLQLLFYSVGIGQISSEVPQNLSASRPQDRQFILSSKKLLLSDSGFYLCAWCAGGDQPQHFGDGTRLSIL.

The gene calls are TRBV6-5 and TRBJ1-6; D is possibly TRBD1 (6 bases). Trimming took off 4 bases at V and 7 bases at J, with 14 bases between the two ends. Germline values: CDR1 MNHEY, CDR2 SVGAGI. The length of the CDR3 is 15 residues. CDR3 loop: CASSSPNRVNSPLHF. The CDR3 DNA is TGTGCCAGCAGTTCGCCCAACAGGGTGAATTCACCCCTCCACTTT.

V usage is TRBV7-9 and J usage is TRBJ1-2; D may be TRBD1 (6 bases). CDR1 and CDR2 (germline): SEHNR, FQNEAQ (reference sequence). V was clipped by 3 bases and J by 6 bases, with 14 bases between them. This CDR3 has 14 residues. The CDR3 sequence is CASSFTGSTDGYTF. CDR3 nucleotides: TGTGCCAGCAGCTTCACAGGGTCAACGGATGGCTACACCTTC.

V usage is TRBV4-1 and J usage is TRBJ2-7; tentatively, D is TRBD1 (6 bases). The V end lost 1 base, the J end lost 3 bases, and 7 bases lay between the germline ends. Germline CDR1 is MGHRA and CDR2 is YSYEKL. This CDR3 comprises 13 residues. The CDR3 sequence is CASSQGGLYEQYF. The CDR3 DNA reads TGCGCCAGCAGCCAAGGGGGGCTCTACGAGCAGTACTTC.

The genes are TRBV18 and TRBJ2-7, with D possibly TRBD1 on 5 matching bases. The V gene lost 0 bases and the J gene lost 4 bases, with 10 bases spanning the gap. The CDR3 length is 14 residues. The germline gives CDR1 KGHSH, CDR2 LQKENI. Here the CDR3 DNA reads TGTGCCAGCTCACCACCGAGCAGGGCATACGAGCAGTACTTC. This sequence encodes CASSPPSRAYEQYF.

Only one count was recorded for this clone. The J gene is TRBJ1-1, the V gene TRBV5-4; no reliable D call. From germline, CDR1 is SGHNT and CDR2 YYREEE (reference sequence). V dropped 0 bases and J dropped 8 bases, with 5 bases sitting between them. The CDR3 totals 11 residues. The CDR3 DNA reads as TGTGCCAGCAGCTTGGCCAGAGAAGCTTTCTTT. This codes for CASSLAREAFF.

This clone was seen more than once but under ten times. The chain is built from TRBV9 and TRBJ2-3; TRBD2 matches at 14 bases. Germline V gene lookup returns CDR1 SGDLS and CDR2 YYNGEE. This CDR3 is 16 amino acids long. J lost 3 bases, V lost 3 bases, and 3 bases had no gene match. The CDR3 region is CASSAGLAGATDTQYF. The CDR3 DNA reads TGTGCCAGCAGCGCGGGACTAGCGGGAGCGACAGATACGCAGTATTTT. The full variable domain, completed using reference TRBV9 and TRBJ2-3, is DSGVTQTPKHLITATGQRVTLRCSPRSGDLSVYWYQQSLDQGLQFLIQYYNGEERAKGNILERFSAQQFPDLHSELNLSSLELGDSALYFCASSAGLAGATDTQYFGPGTRLTVL.

CDR3 coding DNA: TGTGCCAGCAGCACCCCGACTAGCGCGGGAGATACGCAGTATTTT. Its protein is CASSTPTSAGDTQYF. The J gene is TRBJ2-3, the V gene TRBV13, with 8 bases lining up with TRBD2. This CDR3 is 15 amino acids long. J gave up 5 bases and V 5 bases, and 9 bases lay outside the gene matches. Germline loops: CDR1 PRHDT, CDR2 FYEKMQ (reference sequence).

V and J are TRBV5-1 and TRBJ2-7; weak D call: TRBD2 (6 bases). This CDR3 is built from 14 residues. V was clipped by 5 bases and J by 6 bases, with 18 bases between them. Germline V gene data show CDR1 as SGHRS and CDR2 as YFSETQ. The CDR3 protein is CASSFTGTPREQYF. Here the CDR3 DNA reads TGCGCCAGCAGTTTCACCGGGACTCCTCGCGAGCAGTACTTC.

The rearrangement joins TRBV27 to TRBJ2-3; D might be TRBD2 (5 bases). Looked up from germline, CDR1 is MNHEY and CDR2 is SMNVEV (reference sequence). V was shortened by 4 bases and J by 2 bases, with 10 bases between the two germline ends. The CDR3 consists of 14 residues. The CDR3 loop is CASSSGDDTDTQYF. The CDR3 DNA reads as TGTGCCAGCAGTTCCGGGGATGACACAGATACGCAGTATTTT.

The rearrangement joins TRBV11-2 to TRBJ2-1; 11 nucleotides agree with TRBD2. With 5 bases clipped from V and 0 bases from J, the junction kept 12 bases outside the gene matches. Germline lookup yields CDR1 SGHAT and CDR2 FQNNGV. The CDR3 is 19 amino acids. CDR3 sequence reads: CASSGATVAGGSSYNEQFF. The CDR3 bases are TGTGCCAGCAGCGGAGCTACCGTAGCGGGAGGGAGCTCCTACAATGAGCAGTTCTTC.

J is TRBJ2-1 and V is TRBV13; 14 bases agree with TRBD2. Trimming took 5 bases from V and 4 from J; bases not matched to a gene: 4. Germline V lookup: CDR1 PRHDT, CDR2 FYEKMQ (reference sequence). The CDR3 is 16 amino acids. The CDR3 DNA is TGTGCCAGCAGCCCGGGACTAGCGGGGGCTTACAATGAGCAGTTCTTC. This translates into CASSPGLAGAYNEQFF.

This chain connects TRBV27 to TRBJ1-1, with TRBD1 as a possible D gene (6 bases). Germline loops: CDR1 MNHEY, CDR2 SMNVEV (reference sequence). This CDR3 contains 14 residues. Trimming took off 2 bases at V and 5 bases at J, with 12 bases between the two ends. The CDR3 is CASSLPGARTEAFF. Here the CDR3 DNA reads TGTGCCAGCAGTTTACCAGGGGCGAGGACTGAAGCTTTCTTT.

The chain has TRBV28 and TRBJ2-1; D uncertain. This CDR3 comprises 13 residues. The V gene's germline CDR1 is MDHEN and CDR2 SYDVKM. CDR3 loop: CATSVSSYNEQFF. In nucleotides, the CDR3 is TGTGCGACAAGTGTCAGCTCCTACAATGAGCAGTTCTTC.

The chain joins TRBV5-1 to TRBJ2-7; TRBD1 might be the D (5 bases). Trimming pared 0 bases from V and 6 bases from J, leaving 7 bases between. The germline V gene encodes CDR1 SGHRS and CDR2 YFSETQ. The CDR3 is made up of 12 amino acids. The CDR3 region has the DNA TGCGCCAGCAGCTTGGCAGGGTCCGAGCAGTACTTC. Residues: CASSLAGSEQYF.

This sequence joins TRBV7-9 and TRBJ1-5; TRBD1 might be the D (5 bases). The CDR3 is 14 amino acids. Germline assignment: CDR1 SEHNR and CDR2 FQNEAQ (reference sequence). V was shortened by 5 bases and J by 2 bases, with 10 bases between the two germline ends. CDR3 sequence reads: CASSPPGGNQPQHF. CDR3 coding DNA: TGTGCCAGCAGCCCCCCGGGGGGCAATCAGCCCCAGCATTTT. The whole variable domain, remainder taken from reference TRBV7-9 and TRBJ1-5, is DTGVSQNPRHKITKRGQNVTFRCDPISEHNRLYWYRQTLGQGPEFLTYFQNEAQLEKSRLLSDRFSAERPKGSFSTLEIQRTEQGDSAMYLCASSPPGGNQPQHFGDGTRLSIL.

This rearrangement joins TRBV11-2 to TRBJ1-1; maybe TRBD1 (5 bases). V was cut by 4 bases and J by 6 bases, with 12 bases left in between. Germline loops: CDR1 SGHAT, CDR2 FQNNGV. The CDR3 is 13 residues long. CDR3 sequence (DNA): TGTGCCAGCAGCTACTCAGGGTACCCTGAAGCTTTCTTT. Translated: CASSYSGYPEAFF.

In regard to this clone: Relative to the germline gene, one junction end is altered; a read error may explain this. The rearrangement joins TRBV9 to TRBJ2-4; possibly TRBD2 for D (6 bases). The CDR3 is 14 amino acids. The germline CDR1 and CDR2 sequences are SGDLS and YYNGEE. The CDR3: CASSVAGAQNIQYF. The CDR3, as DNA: TGTGCCAGCAGCGTAGCGGGAGCCCAAAACATTCAGTACTTC.

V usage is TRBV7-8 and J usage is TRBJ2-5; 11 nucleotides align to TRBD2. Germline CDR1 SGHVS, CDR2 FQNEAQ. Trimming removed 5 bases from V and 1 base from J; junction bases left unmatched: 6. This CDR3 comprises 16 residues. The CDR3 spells CASSERLAGSQETQYF. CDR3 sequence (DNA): TGTGCCAGCAGCGAAAGACTAGCGGGGAGCCAAGAGACCCAGTACTTC.